This TCR beta chain was profiled in a study of identical twins (dated by TCRdb to the mid-2010s). Context from the whole study: The study deep-sequenced TCR alpha and beta repertoires from monozygotic twins, unrelated adults of various ages and cord blood to test whether fetal clonotypes persist. Replicate twin experiments were performed at different times using different library preparation protocols to rule out contamination. What the research found in general, with its limitations: Excess twin sharing in beta out-of-frame sequences was weaker because fewer shared sequences lowered the signal-to-noise ratio. Zero-insertion analyses could be partly confounded by invariant T cells such as MAIT and iNKT, although diverse VJ usage argued against such confounding for most clonotypes. Abundant cord blood beta clonotypes had fewer insertions, young adult naive repertoires showed a similar but weaker trend, and memory repertoires showed no such trend. In monozygotic twins, out-of-frame TCR alpha sharing was systematically underestimated by recombination models, although the models agreed with sharing between unrelated individuals. Compared with coincidental sharing between unrelated individuals, out-of-frame TCR alpha sequences shared between twins had an excess of sequences with low generation probability. Because the same donors could not be followed over many years, conclusions were based on cross-sectional statistical analysis.

All donors were healthy Caucasians. Three pairs of female monozygotic twins, all aged roughly 18 to 29 years, were included in the twin cohort. Positive isolation kits from Invitrogen were used to isolate CD4+ and CD8+ T cell populations. In the germline V gene, CDR1 corresponds to MNHNS and CDR2 to SASEGT. The CDR3 starts with the cysteine, ends with the phenylalanine, and has 14 residues. Only the CDR3 DNA is retained, 42 bases long and in frame from the first base. The V end loses 6 bases and the J end loses 4 bases, and a stretch of 13 bases separates them. The library was generated by 5' RACE. TCRdb records Illumina HiSeq 2000 as the sequencer. Template switching added a universal primer binding site, and the final cDNA carried a unique molecular identifier that allowed TCR cDNA molecules to be counted accurately. First-strand cDNA for TCR alpha and beta chains was synthesized from specific primers in the conserved constant-segment region. To control for contamination, every cDNA library carried two barcodes: a SMART-Mk sample barcode plus Illumina barcodes. TruSeq adapter sequences and Illumina sample barcodes were added in two successive PCR steps. Sequencing of the TCR alpha and beta cDNA libraries was done on the Illumina HiSeq platform using custom primers. The authors' pipeline ran thus. Raw reads were processed with MiGEC to extract unique molecular identifiers, and MiXCR was used to determine CDR3 positions. For each individual, recombination models were inferred using an EM algorithm with the repgenHMM and IGoR tools. The analysis of shared clonotypes was done with the tcR package in R, with sharing normalized by the product of cloneset sizes. To study raw recombination free of thymic and clonal selection effects, out-of-frame nonproductive sequences were analyzed. TCRdb reprocessed the public reads (quality trimming at Q25 with fastp, clone calling with MiXCR) and kept in-frame beta chains. All rows with the same CDR3 protein become a single entry with the most common DNA and genes. TCRdb, not the authors, supplied the V and J calls. The sample table holds 450,000 or so distinct CDR3 sequences, of which roughly an eighth were seen once. About 0.97% of the sample comes from the top ten.

Only a few counts were recorded for this clonotype. Its antigen is not yet known. Qualities for individual bases were not recorded, and no much larger clone is one base off. In addition, the sample was reused for a study of yellow fever vaccine responses in identical twins. From that second study: According to the authors, the vaccine-induced T cell response in identical twins seemed to be partly convergent and partly specific to each individual. Focusing on identical twins, the study followed the T cell clones that responded to the vaccine, and did so with precision.

The clonotype originates from a woman aged 18-30 years in good health. The sequencing input was CD4+ T cells sorted from blood. Recombination joined TRBV6-1 with TRBJ2-1; 7 matching bases give a weak D call of TRBD1. This receptor has the CDR3 CASREGTDYNEQFF. The DNA sequence is given as TGTGCCAGCAGGGAGGGGACAGATTACAATGAGCAGTTCTTC.